This note documents a single TCR beta chain sequence. These data come from a study of blood T cell repertoires in COVID-19. For the study at large: In each case, the material was cDNA or gDNA derived from T cells, B-cell-depleted T cells, or PBMCs.

The germline V gene has CDR1 MDHEN and CDR2 SYDVKM. The CDR3 is made up of 16 amino acids. Trimming cost V 5 bases and J 7 bases; bases outside gene matches: 8. The authors' processing: Amplified reference gene primers provided the basis for estimating nucleated cell counts. Profiling relied on immunoSEQ multiplex PCR, and the TCRdb table lists in-frame clones only, not all of them. That table furnishes V, J and clone size, whereas the DNA furnished D and trimming. The sample holds about 160,000 clones, about 88% seen once. The sequence derives from a woman of 80 years or more with acute or convalescent COVID-19. Material for sequencing was peripheral blood. The J gene is TRBJ1-6, the V gene TRBV28, with 10 bases matching TRBD1. CDR3 nucleotide sequence: TGTGCCAGCAGTAATGACAGGGGGCTATTGAATTCACCCCTCCACTTT. Protein: CASSNDRGLLNSPLHF.